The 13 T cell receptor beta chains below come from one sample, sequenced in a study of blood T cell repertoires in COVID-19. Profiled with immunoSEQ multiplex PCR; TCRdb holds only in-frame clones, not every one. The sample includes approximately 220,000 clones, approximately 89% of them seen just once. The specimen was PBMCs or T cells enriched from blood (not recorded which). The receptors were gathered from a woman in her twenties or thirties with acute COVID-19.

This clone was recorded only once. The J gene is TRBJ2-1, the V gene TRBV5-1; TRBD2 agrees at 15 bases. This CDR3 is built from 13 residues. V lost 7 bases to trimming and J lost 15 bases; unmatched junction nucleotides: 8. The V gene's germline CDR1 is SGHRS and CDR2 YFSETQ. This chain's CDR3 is CASGGTSGGPAFF. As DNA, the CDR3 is TGCGCCAGCGGTGGGACTAGCGGGGGGCCAGCGTTCTTC.

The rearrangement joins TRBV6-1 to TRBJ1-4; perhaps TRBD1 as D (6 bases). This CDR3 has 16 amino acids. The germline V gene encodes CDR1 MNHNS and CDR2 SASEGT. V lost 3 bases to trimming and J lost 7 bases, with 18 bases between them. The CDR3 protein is CASSDLDRFPVEKLFF. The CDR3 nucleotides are TGTGCCAGCAGTGATCTGGACAGATTCCCAGTTGAAAAACTGTTTTTT.

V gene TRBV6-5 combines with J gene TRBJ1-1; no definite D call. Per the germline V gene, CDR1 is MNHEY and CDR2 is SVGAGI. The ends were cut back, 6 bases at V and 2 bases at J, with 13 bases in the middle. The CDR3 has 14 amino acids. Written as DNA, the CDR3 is TGTGCCAGCAGAAGTTTATACCTAAACACTGAAGCTTTCTTT. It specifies CASRSLYLNTEAFF.

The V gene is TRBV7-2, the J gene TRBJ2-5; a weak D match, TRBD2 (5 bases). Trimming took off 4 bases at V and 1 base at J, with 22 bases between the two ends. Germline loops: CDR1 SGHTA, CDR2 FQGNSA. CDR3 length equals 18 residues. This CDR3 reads CASSSRKTNLAFQETQYF. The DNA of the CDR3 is TGTGCCAGCAGCTCCAGAAAGACTAACCTCGCCTTCCAAGAGACCCAGTACTTC.

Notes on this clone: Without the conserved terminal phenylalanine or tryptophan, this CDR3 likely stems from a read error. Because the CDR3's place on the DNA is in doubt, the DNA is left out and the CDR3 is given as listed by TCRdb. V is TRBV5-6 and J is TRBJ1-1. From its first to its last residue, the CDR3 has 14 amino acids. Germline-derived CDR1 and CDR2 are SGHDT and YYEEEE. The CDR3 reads CASSGGRRMTEASI.

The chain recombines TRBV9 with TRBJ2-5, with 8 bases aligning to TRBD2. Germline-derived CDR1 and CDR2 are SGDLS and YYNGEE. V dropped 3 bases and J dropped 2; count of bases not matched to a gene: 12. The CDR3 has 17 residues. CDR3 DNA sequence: TGTGCCAGCAGCGCCGGTCTTGGGGTAGCGGGGCAAGAGACCCAGTACTTC. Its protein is CASSAGLGVAGQETQYF.

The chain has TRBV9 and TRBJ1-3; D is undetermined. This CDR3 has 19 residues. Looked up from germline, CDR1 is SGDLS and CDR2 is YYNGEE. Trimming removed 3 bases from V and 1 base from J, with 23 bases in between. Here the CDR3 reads CASSAPTSPEQLSGNTIYF. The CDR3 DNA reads TGTGCCAGCAGCGCACCAACTAGCCCTGAACAACTTTCTGGAAACACCATATATTTT.

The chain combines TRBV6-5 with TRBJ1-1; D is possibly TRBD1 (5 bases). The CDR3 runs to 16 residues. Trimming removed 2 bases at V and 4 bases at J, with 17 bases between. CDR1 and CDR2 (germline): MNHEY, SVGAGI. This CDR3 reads CASSYTGGGRGTEAFF. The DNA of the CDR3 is TGTGCCAGCAGTTACACTGGGGGGGGGAGGGGCACTGAAGCTTTCTTT.

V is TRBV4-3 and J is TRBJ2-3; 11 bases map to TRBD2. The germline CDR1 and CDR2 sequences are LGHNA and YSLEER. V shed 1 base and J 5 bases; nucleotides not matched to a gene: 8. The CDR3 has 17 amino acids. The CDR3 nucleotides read TGCGCCAGCAGCCAAGGGGCTAGCGGGGGGCTCCGAGATACGCAGTATTTT. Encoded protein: CASSQGASGGLRDTQYF.

The CDR3 nucleotides are TGTGCCAGCAGCTCTATCGGACAGGTGAACACTGAAGCTTTCTTT. Encoded protein: CASSSIGQVNTEAFF. The rearrangement links TRBV7-9 to TRBJ1-1; the match to TRBD1 covers 7 bases. The CDR3 extends over 15 amino acids. From germline, CDR1 is SEHNR and CDR2 FQNEAQ (reference sequence). Losses at the gene ends were 4 bases for V and 0 bases for J; bases not matched to a gene: 5.

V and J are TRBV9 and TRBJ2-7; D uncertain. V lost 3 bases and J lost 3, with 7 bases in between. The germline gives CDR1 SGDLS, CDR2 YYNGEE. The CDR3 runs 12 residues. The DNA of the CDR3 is TGTGCCAGCAGCGCCTCAGGCTACGAGCAGTACTTC. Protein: CASSASGYEQYF.

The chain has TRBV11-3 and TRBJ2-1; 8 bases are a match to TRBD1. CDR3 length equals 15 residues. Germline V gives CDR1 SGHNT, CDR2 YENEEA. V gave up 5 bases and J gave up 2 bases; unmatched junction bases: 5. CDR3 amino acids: CASSDRQGPYNEQFF. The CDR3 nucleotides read TGTGCCAGCAGCGATCGACAGGGGCCCTACAATGAGCAGTTCTTC.

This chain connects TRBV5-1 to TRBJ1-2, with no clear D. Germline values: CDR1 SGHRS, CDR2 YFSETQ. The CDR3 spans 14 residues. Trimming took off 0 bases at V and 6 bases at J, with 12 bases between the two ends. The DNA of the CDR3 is TGCGCCAGCAGCTTGGGTTTCGGGTCGGATGGCTACACCTTC. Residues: CASSLGFGSDGYTF.